This T cell receptor (beta chain) was found in a study of cytomegalovirus exposure and HLA in healthy donors. This CDR3 is built from 15 residues. In germline, CDR1 is SGHVS, CDR2 FNYEAQ. Trimming stripped 5 bases from V and 1 base from J, with 14 bases between. Comments on this clone: The antigen remains unidentified.

Whole-study results and caveats: The authors later linked a missense DCLRE1C variant to TCR beta V- and J-gene trimming.

The primer mix had 60 Vbeta and 13 Jbeta primers. Repertoires were generated with immunoSEQ multiplex PCR, while TCRdb's copy carries only in-frame clones and drops some. The data contain around 150,000 clones, about two thirds of them singletons. The sequence was obtained from a man aged 30 to 45 in good health and CMV-seropositive. The material sequenced was PBMCs. The V gene is TRBV7-6, the J gene TRBJ2-5, with a possible D match to TRBD2 (6 bases). The CDR3 DNA reads as TGTGCCAGCAGCATCCTTCAGCGGGCCCAAGAGACCCAGTACTTC. This encodes CASSILQRAQETQYF.